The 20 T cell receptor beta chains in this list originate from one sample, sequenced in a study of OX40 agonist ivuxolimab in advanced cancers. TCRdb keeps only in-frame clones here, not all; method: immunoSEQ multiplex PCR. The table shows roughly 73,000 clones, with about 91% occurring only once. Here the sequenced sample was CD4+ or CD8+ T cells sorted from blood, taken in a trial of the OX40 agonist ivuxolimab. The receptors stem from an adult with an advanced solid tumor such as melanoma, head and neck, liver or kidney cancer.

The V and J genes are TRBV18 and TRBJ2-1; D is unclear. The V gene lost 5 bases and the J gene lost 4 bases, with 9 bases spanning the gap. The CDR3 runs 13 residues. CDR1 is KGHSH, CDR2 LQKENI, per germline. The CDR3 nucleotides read TGTGCCAGCTCAGTAGGGATTTACAATGAGCAGTTCTTC. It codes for CASSVGIYNEQFF.

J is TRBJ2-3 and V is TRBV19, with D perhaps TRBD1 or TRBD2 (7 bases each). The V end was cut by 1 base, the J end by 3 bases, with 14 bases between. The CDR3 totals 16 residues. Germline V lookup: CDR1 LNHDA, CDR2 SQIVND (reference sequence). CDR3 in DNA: TGTGCCAGTAGTATAGTTGGCAGGGGGGGAACAGATACGCAGTATTTT. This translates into CASSIVGRGGTDTQYF.

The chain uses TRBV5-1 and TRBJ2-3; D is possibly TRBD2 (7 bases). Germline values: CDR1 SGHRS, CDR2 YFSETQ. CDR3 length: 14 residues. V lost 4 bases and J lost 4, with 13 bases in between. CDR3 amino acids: CASSPRGPSDTQYF. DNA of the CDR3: TGCGCCAGCAGCCCGCGGGGGCCCTCAGATACGCAGTATTTT.

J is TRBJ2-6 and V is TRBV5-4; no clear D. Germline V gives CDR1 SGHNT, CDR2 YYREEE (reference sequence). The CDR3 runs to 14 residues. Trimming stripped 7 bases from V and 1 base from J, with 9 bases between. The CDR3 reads CASYPASGANVLTF. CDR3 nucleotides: TGTGCCAGCTACCCTGCGTCTGGGGCCAACGTCCTGACTTTC.

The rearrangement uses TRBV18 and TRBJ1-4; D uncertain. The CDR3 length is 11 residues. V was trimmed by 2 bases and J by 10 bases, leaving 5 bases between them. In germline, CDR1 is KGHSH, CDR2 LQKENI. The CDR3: CASSPMGKLFF. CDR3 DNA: TGTGCCAGCTCACCAATGGGAAAACTGTTTTTT. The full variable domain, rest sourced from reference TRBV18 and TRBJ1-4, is NAGVMQNPRHLVRRRGQEARLRCSPMKGHSHVYWYRQLPEEGLKFMVYLQKENIIDESGMPKERFSAEFPKEGPSILRIQQVVRGDSAAYFCASSPMGKLFFGSGTQLSVL.

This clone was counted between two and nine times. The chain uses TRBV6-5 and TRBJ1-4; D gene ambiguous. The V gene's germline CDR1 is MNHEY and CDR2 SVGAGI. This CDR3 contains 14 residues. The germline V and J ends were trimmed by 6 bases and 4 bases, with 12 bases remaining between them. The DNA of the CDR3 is TGTGCCAGCAGCCAGATCAGCCTTAATGAAAAACTGTTTTTT. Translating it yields CASSQISLNEKLFF.

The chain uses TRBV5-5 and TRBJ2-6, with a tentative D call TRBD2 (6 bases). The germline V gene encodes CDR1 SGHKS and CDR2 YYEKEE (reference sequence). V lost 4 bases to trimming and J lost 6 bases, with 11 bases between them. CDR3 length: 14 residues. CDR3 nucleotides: TGTGCCAGCAGCCCAGGGAGGTTGGCCAACGTCCTGACTTTC. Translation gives CASSPGRLANVLTF. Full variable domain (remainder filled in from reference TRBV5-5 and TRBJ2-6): DAGVTQSPTHLIKTRGQQVTLRCSPISGHKSVSWYQQVLGQGPQFIFQYYEKEERGRGNFPDRFSARQFPNYSSELNVNALLLGDSALYLCASSPGRLANVLTFGAGSRLTVL.

The CDR3, as DNA: TGTGCCAGCAGGGAGAGGGCTAATGAAAAACTGTTTTTT. It encodes CASRERANEKLFF. This chain joins TRBV28 and TRBJ1-4; D ambiguous. The CDR3 contains 13 residues. Germline V gene data show CDR1 as MDHEN and CDR2 as SYDVKM. V dropped 6 bases and J dropped 3 bases, with 8 bases sitting between them.

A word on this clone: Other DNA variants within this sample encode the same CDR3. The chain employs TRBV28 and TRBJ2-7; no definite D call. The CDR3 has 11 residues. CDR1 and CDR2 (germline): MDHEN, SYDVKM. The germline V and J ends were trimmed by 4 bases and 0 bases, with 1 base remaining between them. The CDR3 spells CASSSSYEQYF. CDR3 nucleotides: TGTGCCAGCAGTTCCTCCTACGAGCAGTACTTC.

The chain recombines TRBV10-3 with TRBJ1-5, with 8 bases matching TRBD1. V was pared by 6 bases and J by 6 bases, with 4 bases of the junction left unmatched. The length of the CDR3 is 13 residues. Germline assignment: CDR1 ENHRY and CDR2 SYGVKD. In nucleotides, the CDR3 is TGTGCCATCAGCCGGGACAGGTCTCAGCCCCAGCATTTT. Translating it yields CAISRDRSQPQHF.

DNA of the CDR3: TGTGCCAGCTCAACGGCCCTCGGGACAGGGTCTTACGAGCAGTACTTC. Protein sequence: CASSTALGTGSYEQYF. This chain joins TRBV18 and TRBJ2-7; 9 bases are shared with TRBD1. Germline V lookup: CDR1 KGHSH, CDR2 LQKENI. The CDR3 sequence is 16 residues long. V shed 5 bases, J shed 4 bases, and the junction held 12 bases outside the gene matches.

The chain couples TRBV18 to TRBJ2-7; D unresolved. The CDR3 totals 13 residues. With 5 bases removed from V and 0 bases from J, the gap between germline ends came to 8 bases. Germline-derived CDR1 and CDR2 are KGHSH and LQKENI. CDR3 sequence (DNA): TGTGCCAGCTCAGAGGCGCACTCCTACGAGCAGTACTTC. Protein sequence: CASSEAHSYEQYF.

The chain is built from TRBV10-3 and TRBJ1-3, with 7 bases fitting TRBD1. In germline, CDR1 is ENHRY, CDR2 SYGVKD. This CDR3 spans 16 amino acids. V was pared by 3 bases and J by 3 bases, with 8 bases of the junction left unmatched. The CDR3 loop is CAISDTNRGGGNTIYF. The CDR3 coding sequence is TGTGCCATCAGTGACACGAACAGGGGTGGTGGAAACACCATATATTTT.

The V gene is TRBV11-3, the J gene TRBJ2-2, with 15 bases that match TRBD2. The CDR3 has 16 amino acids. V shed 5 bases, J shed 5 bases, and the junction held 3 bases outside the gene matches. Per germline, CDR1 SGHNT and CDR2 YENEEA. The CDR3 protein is CASSPGLAGGTGELFF. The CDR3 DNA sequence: TGTGCCAGCAGCCCGGGACTAGCGGGAGGAACCGGGGAGCTGTTTTTT.

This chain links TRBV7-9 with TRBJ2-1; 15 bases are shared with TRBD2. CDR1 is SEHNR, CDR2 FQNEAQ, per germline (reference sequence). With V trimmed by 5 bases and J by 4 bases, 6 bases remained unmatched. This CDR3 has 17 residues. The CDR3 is CASSRGLAGGRYNEQFF. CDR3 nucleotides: TGTGCCAGCAGCAGGGGACTAGCGGGAGGAAGGTACAATGAGCAGTTCTTC.

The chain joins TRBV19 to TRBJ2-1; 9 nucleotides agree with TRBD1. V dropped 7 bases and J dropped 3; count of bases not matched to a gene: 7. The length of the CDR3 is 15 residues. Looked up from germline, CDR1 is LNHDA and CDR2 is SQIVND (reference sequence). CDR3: CASKVTGGGYNEQFF. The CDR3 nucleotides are TGTGCCAGTAAAGTCACAGGGGGCGGCTACAATGAGCAGTTCTTC.

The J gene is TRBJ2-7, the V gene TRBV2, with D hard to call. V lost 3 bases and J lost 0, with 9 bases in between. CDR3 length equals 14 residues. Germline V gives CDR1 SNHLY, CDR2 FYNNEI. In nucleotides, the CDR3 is TGTGCCAGCAGTGAGCCGCGGAGCTCCTACGAGCAGTACTTC. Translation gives CASSEPRSSYEQYF.

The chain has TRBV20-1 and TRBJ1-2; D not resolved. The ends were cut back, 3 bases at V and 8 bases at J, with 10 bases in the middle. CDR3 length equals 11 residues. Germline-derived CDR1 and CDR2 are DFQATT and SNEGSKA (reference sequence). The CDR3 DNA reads TGCAGTGCTAGTTACTCCGAGGGCTACACCTTC. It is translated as CSASYSEGYTF.

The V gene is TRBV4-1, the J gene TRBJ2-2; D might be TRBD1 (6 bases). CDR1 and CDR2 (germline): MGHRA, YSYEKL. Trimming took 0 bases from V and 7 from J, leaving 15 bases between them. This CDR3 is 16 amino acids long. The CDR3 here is CASSQDEQGQGGELFF. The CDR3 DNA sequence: TGCGCCAGCAGCCAAGACGAGCAGGGGCAGGGCGGGGAGCTGTTTTTT.

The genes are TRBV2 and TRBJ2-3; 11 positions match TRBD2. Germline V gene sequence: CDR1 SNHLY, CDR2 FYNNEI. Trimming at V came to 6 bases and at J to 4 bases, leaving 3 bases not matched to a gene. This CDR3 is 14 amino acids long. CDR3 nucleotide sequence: TGTGCCAGCAGACTAGCGGGGGCCGCAGATACGCAGTATTTT. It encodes CASRLAGAADTQYF. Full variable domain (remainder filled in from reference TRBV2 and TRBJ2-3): EPEVTQTPSHQVTQMGQEVILRCVPISNHLYFYWYRQILGQKVEFLVSFYNNEISEKSEIFDDQFSVERPDGSNFTLKIRSTKLEDSAMYFCASRLAGAADTQYFGPGTRLTVL.